This T cell receptor beta chain was documented in a study of cytomegalovirus exposure and HLA in healthy donors. Study-wide background: Earlier, approximately 110 million unique TCR beta sequences were recovered from roughly 200 million T cells by an analysis. Of more than 350 genotyped donors, about 81% clustered with self-reported Caucasian donors. General observations from the study: A link between a missense DCLRE1C variant and TCR beta V- and J-gene trimming emerged from a later analysis.

The germline gives CDR1 MNHNS, CDR2 SASEGT. Trimming took off 5 bases at V and 8 bases at J, with 18 bases between the two ends. This CDR3 spans 15 amino acids. The PCR had 60 Vbeta and 13 Jbeta primers. The method was immunoSEQ multiplex PCR; TCRdb's version includes in-frame clones alone and lacks a portion of them. The sample has more than 110,000 clones, 73% seen once. On this clone itself: Its antigen is unidentified.

This clonotype was sampled from a human donor in good health. This chain joins TRBV6-1 and TRBJ1-4; D remains ambiguous. The sequencing sample was made of PBMCs. CDR3 sequence (DNA): TGTGCCAGCAGTTTAACGGACTCCACTAGGGAAAAACTGTTTTTT. Translation gives CASSLTDSTREKLFF.